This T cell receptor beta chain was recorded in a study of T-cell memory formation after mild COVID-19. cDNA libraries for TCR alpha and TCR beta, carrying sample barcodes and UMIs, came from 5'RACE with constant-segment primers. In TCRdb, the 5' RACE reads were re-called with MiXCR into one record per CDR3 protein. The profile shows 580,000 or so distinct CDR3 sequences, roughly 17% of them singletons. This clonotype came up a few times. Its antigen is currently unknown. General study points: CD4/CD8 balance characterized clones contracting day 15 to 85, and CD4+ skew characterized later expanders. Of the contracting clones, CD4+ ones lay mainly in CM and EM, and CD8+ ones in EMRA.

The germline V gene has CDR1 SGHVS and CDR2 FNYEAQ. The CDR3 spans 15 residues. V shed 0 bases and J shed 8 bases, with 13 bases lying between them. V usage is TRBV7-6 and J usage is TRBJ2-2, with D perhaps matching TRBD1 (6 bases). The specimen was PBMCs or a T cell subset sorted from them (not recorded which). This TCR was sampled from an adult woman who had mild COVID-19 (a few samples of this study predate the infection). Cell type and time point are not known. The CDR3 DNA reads TGTGCCAGCAGCTTAGCCCTAAGGGGGAAAGGGGAGCTGTTTTTT. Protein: CASSLALRGKGELFF.